Reported below is one T cell receptor beta chain. Methods used by the authors: Nucleated cell number was recorded as an estimate derived from reference gene primer amplification. Some clones are missing from TCRdb's copy, which holds only in-frame ones; the method was immunoSEQ multiplex PCR. D and trimming were read from the DNA, whereas the V and J calls and clone size are those reported in that table. The sample carries 200,000 to 250,000 clones, under 90% recorded once. This specimen belongs to a study of blood T cell repertoires in COVID-19. Across the study: From T cells, B-cell-depleted T cells, or PBMCs came the material, which was cDNA or gDNA.

V was pared by 3 bases and J by 7 bases, with 12 bases between. The CDR3 extends over 13 amino acids. Germline CDR1 reads PRHDT; CDR2 reads FYEKMQ (reference sequence). The chain joins TRBV13 to TRBJ1-2; D perhaps matches TRBD1 (5 bases). The sequencing sample was made of peripheral blood. The sequence came from a woman of 80 years or more with acute or convalescent COVID-19. CDR3 nucleotide sequence: TGTGCCAGCAGCTTTGCAGGGATAACTGGCTACACCTTC. Encoded protein: CASSFAGITGYTF.